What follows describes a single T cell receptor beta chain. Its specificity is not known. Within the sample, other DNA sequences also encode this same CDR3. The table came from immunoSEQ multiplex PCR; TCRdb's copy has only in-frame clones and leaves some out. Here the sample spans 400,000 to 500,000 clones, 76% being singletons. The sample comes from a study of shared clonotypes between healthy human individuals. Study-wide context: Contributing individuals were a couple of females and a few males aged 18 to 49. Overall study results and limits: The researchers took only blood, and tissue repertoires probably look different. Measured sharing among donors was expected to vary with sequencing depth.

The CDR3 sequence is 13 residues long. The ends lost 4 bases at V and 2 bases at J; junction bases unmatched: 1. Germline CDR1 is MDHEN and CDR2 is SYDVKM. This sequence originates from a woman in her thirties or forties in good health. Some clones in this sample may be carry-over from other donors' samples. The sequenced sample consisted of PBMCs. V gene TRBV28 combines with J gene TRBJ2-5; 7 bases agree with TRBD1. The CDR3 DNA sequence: TGTGCCAGCAGTTCGGGACAGCAAGAGACCCAGTACTTC. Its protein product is CASSSGQQETQYF.